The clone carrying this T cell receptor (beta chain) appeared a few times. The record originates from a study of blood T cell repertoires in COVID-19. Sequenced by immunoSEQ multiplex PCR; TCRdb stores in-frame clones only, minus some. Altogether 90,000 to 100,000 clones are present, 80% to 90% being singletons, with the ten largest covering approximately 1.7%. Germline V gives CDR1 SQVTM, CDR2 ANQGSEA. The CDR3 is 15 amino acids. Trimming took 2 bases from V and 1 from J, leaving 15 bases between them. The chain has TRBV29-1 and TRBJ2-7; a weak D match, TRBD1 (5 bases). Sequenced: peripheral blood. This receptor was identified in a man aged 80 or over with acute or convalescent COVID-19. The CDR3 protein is CSVEQEKGLSYEQYF. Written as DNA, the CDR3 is TGCAGCGTTGAACAGGAGAAGGGGCTTTCCTACGAGCAGTACTTC.